A selection of T cell receptor beta chains follows, all from one sample in a study of blood T cell repertoires in COVID-19. Clones were sequenced by immunoSEQ multiplex PCR, and TCRdb holds only the in-frame ones, with some missing. Of about 260,000 clones detected, approximately 90% appear once; the ten largest clones hold approximately 1.2%. The sample was PBMCs or T cells enriched from blood (not recorded which). The source is a woman aged 35 to 49 with acute COVID-19. The CDR3 runs from the conserved cysteine through the conserved F or W. Each record gives: D gene, V gene, clone size, J gene, CDR3 DNA, CDR3 protein. D genes are given only for firm matches. Only some rows state a clone size, as once, few, many or a class for expanded clones.

NA	TRBV19	few	TRBJ1-1	TGTGCCAGTAACCCGTTCGGGACTATTGAAGCTTTCTTT	CASNPFGTIEAFF
NA	TRBV29-1	NA	TRBJ1-3	TGCAGCGTTGAAGCTCAGTTTGGAAACACCATATATTTT	CSVEAQFGNTIYF
NA	TRBV28	NA	TRBJ2-7	TGTGCCAGCAGCCCGCTAGCGACCTACGAGCAGTACTTC	CASSPLATYEQYF
TRBD2	TRBV6-5	once	TRBJ2-7	TGTGCCAGCAGCACCGGGACTAGCGGTTCCTACGAGCAGTACTTC	CASSTGTSGSYEQYF
NA	TRBV7-2	NA	TRBJ2-1	TGTGCCAGCAGCCCCTGGACAGCCGTCTACAATGAGCAGTTCTTC	CASSPWTAVYNEQFF
NA	TRBV11-3	NA	TRBJ1-2	TGTGCCAGCAGCTCCACTCTACAGGGCTATCATGGCTACACCTTC	CASSSTLQGYHGYTF
TRBD2	TRBV5-6	NA	TRBJ2-2	TGTGCCAGCAGCTTGTTAGCGGGGAGCACCGGGGAGCTGTTTTTT	CASSLLAGSTGELFF
TRBD1	TRBV19	NA	TRBJ1-3	TGTGCCAGTAGTAAGGACAGGGGTCCAGGAAACACCATATATTTT	CASSKDRGPGNTIYF
TRBD2	TRBV18	NA	TRBJ2-5	TGTGCCAGCTCGCGGGGAGGGGCAGTTCAAGAGACCCAGTACTTC	CASSRGGAVQETQYF
TRBD1	TRBV11-3	NA	TRBJ1-6	TGTGCCAGCAGCCGGGACAGTTATTCACCCCTCCACTTT	CASSRDSYSPLHF
NA	TRBV12-3/TRBV12-4	once	TRBJ2-2	TGTGCCAGCAGTTTTAGGAGGTCCGGGGAGCTGTTTTTT	CASSFRRSGELFF
NA	TRBV9	NA	TRBJ2-1	TGTGCCAGCAGCACTGGGACTCTCATATACAATGAGCAGTTCTTC	CASSTGTLIYNEQFF
NA	TRBV14	NA	TRBJ1-1	TGTGCCAGCAGGCCGGTGGGGAGGGGAAGGACTGAAGCTTTCTTT	CASRPVGRGRTEAFF
NA	TRBV21-1	NA	TRBJ1-1	TGTGCCAGCAGCAAAGTTGCGAGCCCGGCGGCGAACACTGAAGCTTTCTTT	CASSKVASPAANTEAFF
TRBD1	TRBV18	NA	TRBJ1-6	TGTGCCAGCTCACCACCGGACAGGGCCCATTCACCCCTCCACTTT	CASSPPDRAHSPLHF
NA	TRBV5-1	NA	TRBJ2-1	TGCGCCAGCAGCTCGCCCAGCCGGAGCCCCAATGAGCAGTTCTTC	CASSSPSRSPNEQFF
NA	TRBV6-5	NA	TRBJ1-5	TGTGCCAGCACTCCCGGGGGGGGCCTCCCCCAGCATTTT	CASTPGGGLPQHF
TRBD2	TRBV5-5	once	TRBJ2-7	TGTGCCAGCAGCCCTTACGGGGAGGGGTGGGGCTACGAGCAGTACTTC	CASSPYGEGWGYEQYF